What follows are 18 T cell receptor beta chains derived from one specimen sequenced in a study of blood T cell repertoires in COVID-19. The protocol was immunoSEQ multiplex PCR, while the TCRdb copy is restricted to in-frame clones and leaves out a portion. The data hold about 80,000 clones, with around 89% observed a single time. The specimen sequenced was peripheral blood. Receptor source: a man between 65 and 79 years old with active or convalescent COVID-19.

This sequence joins TRBV29-1 and TRBJ2-7, with 8 bases that match TRBD1. The J segment lost 0 bases and the V segment lost 4 bases, leaving 2 bases of the junction unmatched. The CDR3 is 13 amino acids. The germline gives CDR1 SQVTM, CDR2 ANQGSEA. The CDR3 is CSVVTGGSYEQYF. For the CDR3, the DNA is TGCAGCGTTGTAACAGGGGGCTCCTACGAGCAGTACTTC.

This clone was detected only once. The V call is TRBV11-2, the J call TRBJ1-3; TRBD1 matches at 7 bases. Germline CDR1 is SGHAT and CDR2 is FQNNGV. V trimming: 5 bases; J trimming: 0 bases; junction bases outside the gene matches: 4. The CDR3 covers 15 residues. In nucleotides, the CDR3 is TGTGCCAGCAGCCAGGACAGGAGCTCTGGAAACACCATATATTTT. Amino acids: CASSQDRSSGNTIYF.

V usage is TRBV4-2 and J usage is TRBJ1-6, with TRBD1 identical over 7 bases. The CDR3 has 15 residues. The ends lost 4 bases at V and 8 bases at J; junction bases unmatched: 8. Germline-derived CDR1 and CDR2 are LGHNA and YNFKEQ. The chain's CDR3 is CASSPRQGRDSPLHF. The CDR3 DNA sequence: TGTGCCAGCAGCCCCAGACAGGGCCGGGATTCACCCCTCCACTTT.

The chain has TRBV7-9 and TRBJ2-3; D unresolved. This CDR3 spans 12 amino acids. The V gene's germline CDR1 is SEHNR and CDR2 FQNEAQ (reference sequence). The V end lost 5 bases, the J end lost 2 bases, and 5 bases lay between the germline ends. The DNA for the CDR3 is TGTGCCAGCAGCCCCCACACAGATACGCAGTATTTT. It specifies CASSPHTDTQYF.

The chain is built from TRBV18 and TRBJ2-3; 9 bases map to TRBD1. Germline assignment: CDR1 KGHSH and CDR2 LQKENI. This CDR3 contains 14 residues. The junction had 6 bases not matched to a gene; V was cut back by 5 bases and J by 6 bases. The CDR3, as DNA: TGTGCCAGCTCAGAGGGACAGGGCTGGGATACGCAGTATTTT. Amino acids: CASSEGQGWDTQYF. The variable domain in full, with the rest retrieved from reference TRBV18 and TRBJ2-3, is NAGVMQNPRHLVRRRGQEARLRCSPMKGHSHVYWYRQLPEEGLKFMVYLQKENIIDESGMPKERFSAEFPKEGPSILRIQQVVRGDSAAYFCASSEGQGWDTQYFGPGTRLTVL.

CDR3 coding DNA: TGTGCCAGTAGTCGGACAGGGGGAAACACCATATATTTT. This sequence encodes CASSRTGGNTIYF. The rearrangement uses TRBV19 and TRBJ1-3, with TRBD1 matching over 8 bases. The CDR3 is 13 residues long. J lost 4 bases, V lost 5 bases, and 1 base had no gene match. Germline lookup yields CDR1 LNHDA and CDR2 SQIVND (reference sequence).

This chain uses TRBV7-9 with TRBJ1-6, with TRBD1 matching over 7 bases. CDR3 length equals 14 residues. Germline assignment: CDR1 SEHNR and CDR2 FQNEAQ (reference sequence). V shed 6 bases, J shed 6 bases, and the junction held 5 bases outside the gene matches. CDR3 sequence: CASSPGQLNSPLHF. The CDR3 nucleotides are TGTGCCAGCAGTCCGGGACAGCTTAATTCACCCCTCCACTTT. The full variable domain, completed using reference TRBV7-9 and TRBJ1-6, is DTGVSQNPRHKITKRGQNVTFRCDPISEHNRLYWYRQTLGQGPEFLTYFQNEAQLEKSRLLSDRFSAERPKGSFSTLEIQRTEQGDSAMYLCASSPGQLNSPLHFGNGTRLTVT.

The rearrangement uses TRBV19 and TRBJ1-2; 7 positions agree with TRBD1. CDR1 and CDR2 (germline): LNHDA, SQIVND (reference sequence). The CDR3 length is 14 residues. V shed 3 bases and J 2 bases; nucleotides not matched to a gene: 3. Written as DNA, the CDR3 is TGTGCCAGTAGTATTTGGGACAGAAACTATGGCTACACCTTC. Translated, it gives CASSIWDRNYGYTF. Full variable domain (rest looked up from reference TRBV19 and TRBJ1-2): DGGITQSPKYLFRKEGQNVTLSCEQNLNHDAMYWYRQDPGQGLRLIYYSQIVNDFQKGDIAEGYSVSREKKESFPLTVTSAQKNPTAFYLCASSIWDRNYGYTFGSGTRLTVV.

CDR3 DNA sequence: TGTGCCAGCAGCCCAGGAGGGACGAGCAATCAGCCCCAGCATTTT. The encoded protein is CASSPGGTSNQPQHF. The rearrangement uses TRBV7-2 and TRBJ1-5; the D gene is possibly TRBD1 (5 bases). From germline, CDR1 is SGHTA and CDR2 FQGNSA. CDR3 length: 15 residues. V was cut by 5 bases and J by 1 base, with 12 bases left in between.

The chain uses TRBV7-2 and TRBJ1-2; no clear D gene. The CDR3 totals 14 residues. The germline V gene encodes CDR1 SGHTA and CDR2 FQGNSA. Deletions cut 2 bases from V and 7 bases from J, with 14 bases between. CDR3 sequence: CASSLMRAVGGYTF. CDR3 in DNA: TGTGCCAGCAGCTTAATGCGGGCGGTGGGTGGCTACACCTTC.

The chain links TRBV9 to TRBJ2-5; 8 bases agree with TRBD1. CDR3 length equals 16 residues. Unmatched junction bases numbered 7, after V lost 1 base and J lost 2 bases. Germline V gives CDR1 SGDLS, CDR2 YYNGEE. This CDR3 is CASSVNTGGRQETQYF. In DNA form, the CDR3 reads TGTGCCAGCAGCGTAAATACAGGGGGTAGACAAGAGACCCAGTACTTC.

This chain uses TRBV5-1 with TRBJ2-1; 7 bases map to TRBD2. The J segment lost 0 bases and the V segment lost 6 bases, leaving 6 bases of the junction unmatched. CDR1 and CDR2 from the germline V gene are SGHRS and YFSETQ. This CDR3 is built from 15 residues. CDR3 sequence reads: CASTSGGISYNEQFF. The CDR3 DNA reads as TGCGCCAGCACCTCGGGGGGAATCTCCTACAATGAGCAGTTCTTC.

The chain carries TRBV27 and TRBJ2-1; D is perhaps TRBD2 (7 bases). This CDR3 contains 15 residues. The germline gives CDR1 MNHEY, CDR2 SMNVEV (reference sequence). Trimming left V 7 bases short and J 7 bases short, with 20 bases between. The CDR3 is CASTPGAGAGNEQFF. CDR3 nucleotide sequence: TGTGCCAGCACCCCCGGGGCGGGGGCCGGGAATGAGCAGTTCTTC.

CDR3 region: CATSRDSYLREQYF. The DNA of the CDR3 is TGTGCCACCAGCAGGGACAGCTACCTACGTGAGCAGTACTTC. The chain combines TRBV15 with TRBJ2-7; D perhaps matches TRBD1 (6 bases). CDR3 size: 14 residues. Germline values: CDR1 LNHNV, CDR2 YYDKDF (reference sequence). Trimming removed 3 bases at V and 7 bases at J, with 16 bases between.

The rearrangement uses TRBV3-1 (or the pseudogene TRBV3-2) and TRBJ1-1, with TRBD1 as a possible D gene (6 bases). Trimming stripped 0 bases from V and 6 bases from J, with 11 bases between. The CDR3 is made up of 14 amino acids. The germline gives CDR1 LGHDT, CDR2 YNNKEL (reference sequence). The CDR3 is CASSQDLDRSEAFF. The CDR3 DNA sequence: TGTGCCAGCAGCCAAGACCTAGACAGGTCTGAAGCTTTCTTT.

This clone came up once. The chain combines TRBV5-1 with TRBJ1-2; D may be TRBD1 (6 bases). Germline loops: CDR1 SGHRS, CDR2 YFSETQ. The CDR3 runs 15 residues. V gave up 1 base and J gave up 4 bases, with 14 bases separating them. CDR3 in DNA: TGCGCCAGCAGCTTGCAACCCACAGGGTCCTATGGCTACACCTTC. It is translated as CASSLQPTGSYGYTF. Based on the CDR3 plus reference TRBV5-1 and TRBJ1-2, the full variable domain is KAGVTQTPRYLIKTRGQQVTLSCSPISGHRSVSWYQQTPGQGLQFLFEYFSETQRNKGNFPGRFSGRQFSNSRSEMNVSTLELGDSALYLCASSLQPTGSYGYTFGSGTRLTVV.

The chain has TRBV11-3 and TRBJ2-3; 13 bases are shared with TRBD2. The CDR3 is 17 residues long. V shed 3 bases, J shed 4 bases, and the junction held 7 bases outside the gene matches. CDR1 SGHNT and CDR2 YENEEA come from the germline V gene. This CDR3 reads CASSLGGTSGVADTQYF. The CDR3 DNA sequence: TGTGCCAGCAGCTTGGGGGGGACTAGCGGGGTCGCAGATACGCAGTATTTT.

CDR3 sequence reads: CASSPGGGAKTDTQYF. CDR3 bases: TGCGCCAGCAGCCCCGGTGGGGGGGCAAAGACAGATACGCAGTATTTT. The gene calls are TRBV5-1 and TRBJ2-3; D perhaps matches TRBD2 (7 bases). This CDR3 region has 16 residues. Trimming shortened V by 4 bases and J by 3 bases, and 18 bases separated the two germline ends. Germline values: CDR1 SGHRS, CDR2 YFSETQ.